This TCR beta chain was sequenced in a study of naive and memory T cell subsets (dated by TCRdb to about 2017). Some background on the complete study: An open-source, UMI-based TCR alpha and beta sequencing pipeline was applied to sorted naive and memory peripheral blood T cell subsets. IgG serology results and the functional CMV T cell responses were in complete agreement. RNA was DNase-treated and reverse transcribed with TCR constant-region primers, mostly using SuperScript III. What the authors observed across the whole study: In both CD4 and CD8 cells, going from naive through CM, EM and EMRA, the Gini index went up while Shannon and inverse Simpson diversity went down. RNA-based TCR counts may be affected by expression changes linked to T cell activation and differentiation. TCR abundance followed a power law whose exponent differed between naive and memory subsets but was consistent across the three individuals. Single alpha or beta chain sequences, rather than paired alpha/beta receptors, were used to define clonotypes. After error correction, only a single occurrence was seen for over 85% of naive TCR sequences, so much steeper abundance distributions were produced than in memory subsets. The repertoire findings for the naive and memory subsets could not be validated against a ground truth because none was available.

From the second PCR step onward, the TCR alpha chain libraries and the TCR beta chain libraries were amplified separately. Donor CMV status was determined by IFNgamma production from CD4+ T cells after overnight stimulation of fresh PBMCs with CMV viral lysate. CD4 T cells were positively selected using Miltenyi beads, after which CD8 T cells were positively selected from the CD4-negative fraction. After staining for CD3, CD4, CD8, CD45RA, CD27 and a live/dead dye, cells were sorted on a BD Aria II into four subsets based on CD45RA and CD27. A few healthy volunteers provided blood, and the blood of each volunteer was split into CD4 and CD8 T cells and then into four differentiation subsets. About 120 ml of peripheral blood was taken from each donor, and PBMC were separated by density-gradient centrifugation on Ficoll-Paque PLUS. Sorted cells were lysed in RLT buffer, and RNA was extracted with a Qiagen RNeasy kit and stored at -80°C.

Libraries were constructed by UMI-ligation and nested PCR. An equimolar mix of two oligonucleotides covering both TRBC1 and TRBC2 was used as the beta constant-region primer. The ligated cDNA went through four rounds of PCR with nested alpha and beta constant-region primers together with the SP2 primer. A single-stranded oligonucleotide carrying the SP2 primer and a 12-nucleotide UMI was ligated to the 3' end of the cDNA by T4 RNA ligase 1. Incubation of the ligation reaction was carried out at 16 degrees C for about 19-25 hours. PCR2 was typically performed as a SYBR Green qPCR and was stopped at a predetermined threshold so that over-amplification was prevented. Agencourt AMPure XP magnetic beads were used for all purifications after the first. Library amounts were measured by Qubit and library quality was assessed on a TapeStation, where the main peak was expected at around 650 bp. The pooled libraries were sequenced on an Illumina MiSeq using v2 2x251 paired-end kits, which usually yielded roughly 1-2 million reads per sample. Each sample's library went into the pool at roughly 4 nM, and roughly 4.5-8% PhiX was added to help with cluster recognition. In the paper's pipeline: V and J genes were assigned to Demultiplexor-processed FASTQ reads by Decombinator through tag matching, with a single base-pair mismatch being allowed. UMIs were used by Collapsinator to correct both sequencing errors and frequency errors arising from PCR heterogeneity. TCRs were translated and CDR3s were extracted from the conserved cysteine to the FGXG phenylalanine by CDR3Translator, with non-productive sequences being flagged. Gini, Shannon entropy and inverse Simpson indices were calculated on repertoires that had been subsampled to equal numbers of UMI-defined TCRs. Clonotype abundance distributions were fitted to a power law by maximum likelihood within the linear range. On one naive CD8 sample, the pipeline and MIGEC gave similar UMI counts, unique TCR numbers and clonal distributions. Repertoires were searched for around 7,300 CMV-associated CDR3 sequences compiled from VDJdb and a published dataset. TCRdb reran the public reads through fastp at Q25 and MiXCR, keeping productive beta chains. CDR3 protein duplicates are merged, each entry listing the most common genes and DNA. The V and J calls shown here were made by TCRdb, not taken from the authors' results. This sample is represented by some 110,000 distinct CDR3 sequences; 35% to 40% of them were singletons. Of the sample, more than 0.8% is held by the ten largest clones.

This clonotype was counted a few times. Its antigen is still unknown. No base-level quality is on record; no much larger clone is a single base apart. Between the V and J ends, shortened by 0 bases and 0 bases respectively, the junction contains 7 bases. The CDR3 covers 16 residues, taking in both the cysteine and the phenylalanine. CDR3 DNA only is kept here, 48 bases in frame from base 1. CDR1 and CDR2 were assigned from the germline V gene as SGHRS and YFSETQ. Sequencing was carried out using central memory CD4+ T cells from blood. The cell subset or site label here, explained by the study, means: central memory, CD45RA- CD27+. The origin of this receptor is a human donor in good health. The chain couples TRBV5-1 to TRBJ2-6, with the D segment identity uncertain. The CDR3 is CASSLAASSGANVLTF. The DNA reads TGCGCCAGCAGCTTGGCCGCGAGCTCTGGGGCCAACGTCCTGACTTTC.